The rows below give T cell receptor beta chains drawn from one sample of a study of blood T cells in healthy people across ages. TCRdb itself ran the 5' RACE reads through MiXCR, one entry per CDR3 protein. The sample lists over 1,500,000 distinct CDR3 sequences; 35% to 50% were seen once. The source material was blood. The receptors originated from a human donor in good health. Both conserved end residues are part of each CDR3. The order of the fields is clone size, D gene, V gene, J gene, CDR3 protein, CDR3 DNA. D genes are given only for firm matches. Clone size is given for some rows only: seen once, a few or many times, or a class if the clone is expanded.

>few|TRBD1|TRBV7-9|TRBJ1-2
CASSLIQGEGYTF
TGTGCCAGCAGCTTAATACAGGGGGAAGGCTACACCTTC
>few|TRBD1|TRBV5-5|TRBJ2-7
CASSHGQGAFSEQYF
TGTGCCAGCAGCCACGGACAGGGGGCGTTCTCCGAGCAGTACTTC
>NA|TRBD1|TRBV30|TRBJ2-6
CAWTGTDLSGANVLTF
TGTGCCTGGACCGGGACAGATCTTTCTGGGGCCAACGTCCTGACTTTC
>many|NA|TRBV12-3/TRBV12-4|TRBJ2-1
CASSLGGASNNEQFF
TGTGCCAGCAGTCTAGGGGGGGCTTCGAACAATGAGCAGTTCTTC
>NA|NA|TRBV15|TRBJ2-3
CATSRDAPVRDTRYF
TGTGCCACCAGCAGAGATGCCCCAGTACGCGATACGCGGTATTTT
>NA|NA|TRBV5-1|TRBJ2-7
CASSLFGTPNPESSYEQYF
TGCGCCAGCAGCTTGTTTGGGACACCCAACCCGGAAAGCTCCTACGAGCAGTACTTC
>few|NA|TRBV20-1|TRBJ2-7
CSAIVSNYEQYF
TGCAGTGCTATAGTGTCCAACTACGAGCAGTACTTC
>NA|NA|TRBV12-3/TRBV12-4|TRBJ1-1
CASSETGQRMTEAFF
TGTGCCAGCAGCGAGACCGGACAGAGAATGACTGAAGCTTTCTTT
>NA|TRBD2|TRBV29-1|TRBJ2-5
CSVAGGPRETQYF
TGCAGCGTCGCGGGGGGGCCGCGAGAGACCCAGTACTTC
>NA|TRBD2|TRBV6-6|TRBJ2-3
CASSYASGGAPDTQYF
TGTGCCAGCAGTTACGCTAGCGGGGGGGCCCCAGATACGCAGTATTTT
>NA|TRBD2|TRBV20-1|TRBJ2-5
CSARERAGGPETQYF
TGCAGTGCTAGAGAACGGGCGGGGGGGCCAGAGACCCAGTACTTC
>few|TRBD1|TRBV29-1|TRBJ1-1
CSVADRRNTEAFF
TGCAGCGTTGCGGACAGGAGGAATACTGAAGCTTTCTTT
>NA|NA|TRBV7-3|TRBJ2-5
CASSKTSQETQYF
TGTGCCAGCAGCAAAACCAGCCAAGAGACCCAGTACTTC
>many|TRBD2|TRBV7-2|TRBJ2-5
CASSPLAGEETQYF
TGTGCCAGCAGCCCCCTAGCGGGGGAAGAGACCCAGTACTTC
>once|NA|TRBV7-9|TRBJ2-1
CASSFYGGAYNEQFF
TGTGCCAGCAGCTTCTATGGCGGGGCCTACAATGAGCAGTTCTTC
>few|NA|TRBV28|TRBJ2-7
CASTPDGTYEQYF
TGTGCCAGCACGCCCGATGGGACCTACGAGCAGTACTTC
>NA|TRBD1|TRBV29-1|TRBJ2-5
CSVAPTGGETQYF
TGCAGCGTCGCCCCGACAGGGGGGGAGACCCAGTACTTC
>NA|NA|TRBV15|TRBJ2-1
CATSRVLVGGPSSYNEQFF
TGTGCCACCAGCAGAGTCCTAGTGGGGGGCCCGAGCTCCTACAATGAGCAGTTCTTC
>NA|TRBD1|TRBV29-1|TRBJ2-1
CSSWTGQDYNEQFF
TGCAGCTCCTGGACAGGGCAAGATTACAATGAGCAGTTCTTC
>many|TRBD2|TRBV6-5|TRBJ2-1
CASHSGGDYNEQFF
TGTGCCAGCCATAGCGGGGGGGACTACAATGAGCAGTTCTTC
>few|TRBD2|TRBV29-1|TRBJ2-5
CSVKGLAGGNQETQYF
TGCAGCGTTAAGGGACTAGCGGGGGGGAACCAAGAGACCCAGTACTTC
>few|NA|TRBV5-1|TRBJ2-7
CASSLGLQASYEQYF
TGCGCCAGCAGCTTGGGACTACAAGCCTCCTACGAGCAGTACTTC
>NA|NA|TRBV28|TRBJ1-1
CASSFEQKNMNTEAFF
TGTGCCAGCAGTTTTGAACAGAAGAACATGAACACTGAAGCTTTCTTT
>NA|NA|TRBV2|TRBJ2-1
CASSESDRSYNEQFF
TGTGCCAGCAGTGAATCCGATCGCTCCTACAATGAGCAGTTCTTC
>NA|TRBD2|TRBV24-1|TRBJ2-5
CATSDPGTSGFDETQYF
TGTGCCACCAGTGATCCCGGGACTAGCGGGTTCGACGAGACCCAGTACTTC
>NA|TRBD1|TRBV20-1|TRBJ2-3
CSAVTPGQVTDTQYF
TGCAGTGCTGTAACTCCGGGACAGGTAACAGATACGCAGTATTTT
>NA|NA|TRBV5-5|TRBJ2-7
CASNPSVVNYEQYF
TGTGCCAGCAACCCTAGCGTTGTAAATTACGAGCAGTACTTC
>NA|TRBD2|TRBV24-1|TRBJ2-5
CATSDLGRGKETQYF
TGTGCCACCAGTGATTTGGGGCGGGGGAAAGAGACCCAGTACTTC
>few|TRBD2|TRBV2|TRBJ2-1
CANRGLAAYNEQFF
TGTGCCAACCGGGGACTAGCGGCCTACAATGAGCAGTTCTTC
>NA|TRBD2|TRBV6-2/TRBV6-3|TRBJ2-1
CASSYGILAGPVDEQFF
TGTGCCAGCAGTTACGGGATATTAGCGGGCCCGGTGGATGAGCAGTTCTTC
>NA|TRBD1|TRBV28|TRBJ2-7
CASLRGDRVYEQYF
TGTGCCAGCCTAAGGGGGGACAGGGTCTACGAGCAGTACTTC
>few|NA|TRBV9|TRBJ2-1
CASSVADRNFPNEQFF
TGTGCCAGCAGCGTAGCCGACAGGAATTTTCCCAATGAGCAGTTCTTC
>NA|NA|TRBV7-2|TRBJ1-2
CASSPIPGPANYGYTF
TGTGCCAGCAGTCCTATTCCGGGCCCAGCTAACTATGGCTACACCTTC
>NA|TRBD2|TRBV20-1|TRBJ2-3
CSARGGLAGREDTQYF
TGCAGTGCTAGAGGTGGACTAGCGGGGAGGGAAGATACGCAGTATTTT
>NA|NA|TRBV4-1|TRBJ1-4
CASALLEGEKLFF
TGCGCCAGCGCACTATTAGAGGGGGAAAAACTGTTTTTT
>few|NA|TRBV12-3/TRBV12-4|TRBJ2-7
CASNQGGIEQYF
TGTGCCAGCAATCAGGGGGGAATCGAGCAGTACTTC
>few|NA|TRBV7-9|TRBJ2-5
CASSWAIQETQYF
TGTGCCAGCAGCTGGGCTATCCAAGAGACCCAGTACTTC
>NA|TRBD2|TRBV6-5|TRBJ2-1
CASSYSVSGVPYNEQFF
TGTGCCAGCAGTTACTCGGTTAGCGGGGTCCCATACAATGAGCAGTTCTTC
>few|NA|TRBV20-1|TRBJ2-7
CSANPAGPDSYEQYF
TGCAGTGCTAACCCGGCGGGGCCGGACTCCTACGAGCAGTACTTC
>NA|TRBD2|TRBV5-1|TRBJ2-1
CASSYTGGSSYNEQFF
TGCGCCAGCAGCTACACGGGGGGGAGCTCCTACAATGAGCAGTTCTTC
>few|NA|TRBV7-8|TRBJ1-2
CASSPLLSLNRGYTF
TGTGCCAGCAGCCCTTTATTGAGTCTTAATAGAGGCTACACCTTC
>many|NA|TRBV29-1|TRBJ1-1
CSAEGRGNTEAFF
TGCAGCGCTGAGGGTAGGGGGAACACTGAAGCTTTCTTT
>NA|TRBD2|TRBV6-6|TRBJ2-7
CVSSPRGGFHEQYF
TGTGTCAGCAGTCCCCGGGGAGGGTTCCACGAGCAGTACTTC
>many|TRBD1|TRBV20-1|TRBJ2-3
CSASRNRGPTQYF
TGCAGTGCCTCGCGTAACAGGGGGCCCACGCAGTATTTT
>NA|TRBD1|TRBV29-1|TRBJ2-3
CSVNPGQGAGDTQYF
TGCAGCGTAAATCCGGGACAGGGGGCGGGAGATACGCAGTATTTT
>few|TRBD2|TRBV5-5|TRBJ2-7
CASSLFRPSGAPPYEQYF
TGTGCCAGCAGCTTGTTCCGTCCTAGCGGGGCTCCACCGTACGAGCAGTACTTC
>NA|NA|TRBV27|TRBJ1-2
CASSWGGGGGYTF
TGTGCCAGCAGTTGGGGGGGCGGCGGTGGCTACACCTTC
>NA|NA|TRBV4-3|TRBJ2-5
CASSPLPSGEQYF
TGCGCCAGCAGCCCCCTTCCATCGGGGGAGCAGTACTTC
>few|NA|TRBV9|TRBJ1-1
CASSVRDLNTEAFF
TGTGCCAGCAGCGTCCGGGACCTGAACACTGAAGCTTTCTTT
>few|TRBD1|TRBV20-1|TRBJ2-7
CSATDRATLYEQYF
TGCAGTGCTACCGACAGGGCAACCCTCTACGAGCAGTACTTC
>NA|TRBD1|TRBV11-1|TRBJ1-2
CASSVPGQHHGYTF
TGTGCCAGCTCGGTTCCGGGACAGCATCATGGCTACACCTTC
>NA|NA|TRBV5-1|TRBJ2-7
CASSFRAGITGTYEQYF
TGCGCCAGCAGCTTCCGGGCAGGGATAACTGGCACCTACGAGCAGTACTTC
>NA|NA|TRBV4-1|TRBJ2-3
CASSPDRRDTQYF
TGCGCCAGCAGCCCGGACCGCAGGGATACGCAGTATTTT